The clone carrying this T cell receptor (beta chain) was picked up a small number of times. This CDR3 spans 16 amino acids. In germline, CDR1 is SNHLY, CDR2 FYNNEI. Trimming pared 2 bases from V and 2 bases from J, leaving 13 bases between. These data are taken from a study of control samples from healthy donors and cancer patients. Produced via immunoSEQ multiplex PCR; TCRdb's table is partial and in-frame only. The sample records roughly 100,000 clones, roughly 90% being singletons. The specimen sequenced was blood. The rearrangement uses TRBV2 and TRBJ1-5; D perhaps matches TRBD1 (5 bases). The sequence came from a human donor in good health. The donor label of this sample is uncertain. CDR3 DNA: TGTGCCAGCAGTGAACCCGATAGCAGGGGCAATCAGCCCCAGCATTTT. This sequence encodes CASSEPDSRGNQPQHF. Combining the CDR3 with reference TRBV2 and TRBJ1-5 gives the whole variable domain EPEVTQTPSHQVTQMGQEVILRCVPISNHLYFYWYRQILGQKVEFLVSFYNNEISEKSEIFDDQFSVERPDGSNFTLKIRSTKLEDSAMYFCASSEPDSRGNQPQHFGDGTRLSIL.